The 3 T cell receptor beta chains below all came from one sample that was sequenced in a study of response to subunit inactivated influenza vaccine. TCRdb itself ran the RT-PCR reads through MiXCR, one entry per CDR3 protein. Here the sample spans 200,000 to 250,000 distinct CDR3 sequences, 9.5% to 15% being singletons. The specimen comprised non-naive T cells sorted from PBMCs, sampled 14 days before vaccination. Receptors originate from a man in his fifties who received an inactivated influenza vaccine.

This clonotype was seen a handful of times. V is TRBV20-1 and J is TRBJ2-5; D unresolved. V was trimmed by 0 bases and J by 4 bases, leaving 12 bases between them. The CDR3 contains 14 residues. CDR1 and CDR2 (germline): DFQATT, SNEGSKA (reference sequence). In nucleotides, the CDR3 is TGCAGTGCTAGAGATCGGTTGGGTGGAGAGACCCAGTACTTC. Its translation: CSARDRLGGETQYF.

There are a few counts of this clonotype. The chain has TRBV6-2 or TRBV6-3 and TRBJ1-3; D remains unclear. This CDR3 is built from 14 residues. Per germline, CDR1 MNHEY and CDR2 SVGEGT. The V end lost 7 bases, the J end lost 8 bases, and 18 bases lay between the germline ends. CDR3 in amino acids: CASTASDLRDTIYF. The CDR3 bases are TGTGCCAGCACCGCCTCGGACCTCCGGGACACCATATATTTT.

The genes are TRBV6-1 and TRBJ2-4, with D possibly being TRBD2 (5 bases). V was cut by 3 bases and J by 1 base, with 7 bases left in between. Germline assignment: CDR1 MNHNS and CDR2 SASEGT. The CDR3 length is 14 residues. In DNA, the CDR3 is TGTGCCAGCAGTGATGGCGGGGCCAAAAACATTCAGTACTTC. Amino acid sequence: CASSDGGAKNIQYF.